This paragraph covers one TCR beta chain sequence. Its antigen is as yet unknown. The sample originates from a study of post-analysis software for immune sequencing data. Study information: Patients with relapsing-remitting, secondary progressive and progressive-relapsing multiple sclerosis courses were all represented. Study-wide results and caveats: The F measure placed samples prepared in the same batch into strongly shared clusters. Versus controls, multiple sclerosis patients showed significantly lower diversity (normalized Chao1). Elevated frequency relative to controls characterized several TRBV segments in patients, TRBV5-6, TRBV5-1 and TRBV20-1 among them.

Germline CDR1 and CDR2: DFQATT and SNEGSKA (reference sequence). This CDR3 has 13 residues. V was pared by 2 bases and J by 4 bases, with 11 bases between. The TCR beta cDNA libraries contained unique molecular identifiers. A population of about 0.85 to 11 million T cells gave rise to about half a million cDNA molecules. TCRdb itself ran the PCR reads through MiXCR, one entry per CDR3 protein. The profile covers approximately 690,000 distinct CDR3 sequences, with about 60% appearing a single time and approximately 11% taken by the ten largest. This rearrangement joins TRBV20-1 to TRBJ1-2, with D uncertain. This sequence originates from a girl aged 2-15 years with multiple sclerosis. Sample: blood. For the CDR3, the DNA is TGCAGTGCTAGATCCGGGTCCCTCTATGGCTACACCTTC. Its protein is CSARSGSLYGYTF.